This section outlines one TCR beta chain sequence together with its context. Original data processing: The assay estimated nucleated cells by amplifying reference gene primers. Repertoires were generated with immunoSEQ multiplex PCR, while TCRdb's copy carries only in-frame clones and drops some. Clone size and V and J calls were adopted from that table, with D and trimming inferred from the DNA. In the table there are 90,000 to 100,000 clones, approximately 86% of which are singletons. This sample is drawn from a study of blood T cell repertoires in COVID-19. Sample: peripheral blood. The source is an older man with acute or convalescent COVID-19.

The CDR3: CASSRGGEQQFF. CDR3 DNA sequence: TGTGCCAGCAGCCGCGGGGGGGAGCAGCAGTTCTTC. The rearrangement links TRBV7-9 to TRBJ2-1; TRBD2 aligns across 9 bases. The CDR3 contains 12 residues. V lost 5 bases, J lost 11 bases, and 4 bases stayed unmatched. Germline CDR1 SEHNR, CDR2 FQNEAQ (reference sequence).